This T cell receptor (beta chain) originates from a study of cytomegalovirus exposure and HLA in healthy donors. Across the whole study: A subsequent analysis stated that the 100 to 150 validation repertoires were run on the same platform as the approximately 700 first-cohort repertoires.

Study-level findings and limits: Cytomegalovirus-associated status was assigned to 150 to 200 TCR beta chains. In vitro work confirmed that a few CMV-associated chains recognize CMV antigens.

Worth noting for this clone: What it binds is unknown.

V shed 4 bases and J shed 5 bases, with 17 bases lying between them. Germline CDR1 is SGHTA and CDR2 is FQGNSA. The CDR3 extends over 16 amino acids. Measured with immunoSEQ multiplex PCR; TCRdb has only the in-frame clones, and not every one. The table includes 75,000 to 90,000 clones, approximately 95% detected once. The sequence was collected from a woman in her late teens or twenties in good health and CMV-seronegative. The specimen was PBMCs. The chain couples TRBV7-2 to TRBJ2-2, with D possibly being TRBD2 (6 bases). CDR3 in DNA: TGTGCCAGCAGCTCCCCCCTTGCGGGGAGGACCGGGGAGCTGTTTTTT. This sequence encodes CASSSPLAGRTGELFF.